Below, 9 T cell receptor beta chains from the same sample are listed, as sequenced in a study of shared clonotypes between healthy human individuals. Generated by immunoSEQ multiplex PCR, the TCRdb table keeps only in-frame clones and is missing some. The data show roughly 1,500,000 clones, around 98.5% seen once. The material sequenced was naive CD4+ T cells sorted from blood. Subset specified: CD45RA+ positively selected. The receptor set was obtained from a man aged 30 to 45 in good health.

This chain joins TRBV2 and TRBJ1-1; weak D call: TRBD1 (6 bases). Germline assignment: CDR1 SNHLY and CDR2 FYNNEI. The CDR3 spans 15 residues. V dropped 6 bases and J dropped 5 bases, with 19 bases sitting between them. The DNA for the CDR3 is TGTGCCAGCAGGGACGGGACCGAAGGGGGGACTGAAGCTTTCTTT. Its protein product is CASRDGTEGGTEAFF. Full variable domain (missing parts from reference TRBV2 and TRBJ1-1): EPEVTQTPSHQVTQMGQEVILRCVPISNHLYFYWYRQILGQKVEFLVSFYNNEISEKSEIFDDQFSVERPDGSNFTLKIRSTKLEDSAMYFCASRDGTEGGTEAFFGQGTRLTVV.

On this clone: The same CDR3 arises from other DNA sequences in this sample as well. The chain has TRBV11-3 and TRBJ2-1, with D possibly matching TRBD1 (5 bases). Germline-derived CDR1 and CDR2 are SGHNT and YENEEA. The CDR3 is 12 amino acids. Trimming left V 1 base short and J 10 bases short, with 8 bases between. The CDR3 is CASSLGNREQFF. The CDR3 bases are TGTGCCAGCAGCTTAGGGAACAGGGAGCAGTTCTTC.

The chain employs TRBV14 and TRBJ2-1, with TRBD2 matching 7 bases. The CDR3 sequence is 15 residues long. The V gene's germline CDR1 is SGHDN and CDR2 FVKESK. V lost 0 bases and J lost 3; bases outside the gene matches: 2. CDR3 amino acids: CASSQEVAGYNEQFF. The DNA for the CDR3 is TGTGCCAGCAGCCAAGAAGTAGCGGGCTACAATGAGCAGTTCTTC. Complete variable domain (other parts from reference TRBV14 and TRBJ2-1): EAGVTQFPSHSVIEKGQTVTLRCDPISGHDNLYWYRRVMGKEIKFLLHFVKESKQDESGMPNNRFLAERTGGTYSTLKVQPAELEDSGVYFCASSQEVAGYNEQFFGPGTRLTVL.

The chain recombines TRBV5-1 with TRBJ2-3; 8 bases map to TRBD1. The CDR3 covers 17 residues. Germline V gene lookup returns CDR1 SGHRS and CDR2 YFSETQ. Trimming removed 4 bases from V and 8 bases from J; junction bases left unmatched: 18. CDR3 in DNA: TGCGCCAGCAGCCCTTACCTAGACAGGGGCTCAGGAGGTACGCAGTATTTT. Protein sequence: CASSPYLDRGSGGTQYF.

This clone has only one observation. The CDR3: CASSSGGPMNTEAFF. The CDR3 nucleotides read TGTGCCAGCAGCTCGGGAGGGCCGATGAACACTGAAGCTTTCTTT. The rearrangement links TRBV5-4 to TRBJ1-1, with no clear D. The CDR3 covers 15 residues. Trimming removed 3 bases from V and 0 bases from J, with 12 bases in between. In germline, CDR1 is SGHNT, CDR2 YYREEE (reference sequence).

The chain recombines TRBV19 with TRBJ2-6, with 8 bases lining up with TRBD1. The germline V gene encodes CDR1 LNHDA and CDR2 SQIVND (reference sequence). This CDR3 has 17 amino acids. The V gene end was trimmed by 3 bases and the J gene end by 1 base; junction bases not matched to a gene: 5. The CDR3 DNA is TGTGCCAGTAGTATTGGGACAGGCTCTTCTGGGGCCAACGTCCTGACTTTC. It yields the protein CASSIGTGSSGANVLTF.

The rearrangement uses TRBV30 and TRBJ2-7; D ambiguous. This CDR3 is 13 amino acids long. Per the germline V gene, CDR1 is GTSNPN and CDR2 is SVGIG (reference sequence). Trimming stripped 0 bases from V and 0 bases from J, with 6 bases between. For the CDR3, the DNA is TGTGCCTGGAGTGTCGATTACTCCTACGAGCAGTACTTC. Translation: CAWSVDYSYEQYF.

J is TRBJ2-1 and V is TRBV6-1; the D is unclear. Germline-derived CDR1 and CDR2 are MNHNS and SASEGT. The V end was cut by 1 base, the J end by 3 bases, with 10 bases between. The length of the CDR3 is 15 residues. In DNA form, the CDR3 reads TGTGCCAGCAGTGAAGTCAGAATAAACTACAATGAGCAGTTCTTC. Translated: CASSEVRINYNEQFF.

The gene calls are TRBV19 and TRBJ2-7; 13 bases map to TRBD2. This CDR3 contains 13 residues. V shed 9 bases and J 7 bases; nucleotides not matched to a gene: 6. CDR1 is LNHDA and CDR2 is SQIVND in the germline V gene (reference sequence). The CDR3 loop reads CASRGLAGLEQYF. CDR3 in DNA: TGTGCCAGCCGGGGACTAGCGGGACTAGAGCAGTACTTC. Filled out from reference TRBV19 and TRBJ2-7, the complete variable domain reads DGGITQSPKYLFRKEGQNVTLSCEQNLNHDAMYWYRQDPGQGLRLIYYSQIVNDFQKGDIAEGYSVSREKKESFPLTVTSAQKNPTAFYLCASRGLAGLEQYFGPGTRLTVT.